The present entry profiles one T cell receptor (beta chain) with its context. Trimming removed 3 bases at V and 2 bases at J, with 5 bases between. Germline V gene data show CDR1 as GTSNPN and CDR2 as SVGIG (reference sequence). The length of the CDR3 is 11 residues. The sample is drawn from a study of neoadjuvant anti-PD-1 for oral cavity cancer. This table comes from immunoSEQ multiplex PCR, and its TCRdb copy is limited to in-frame clones, with some not included. The sample records more than 12,000 clones, more than 65% being singletons. Sequenced material: PBMCs, taken before nivolumab (anti-PD-1) treatment. The chain uses TRBV30 and TRBJ2-7; D ambiguous. The receptor's source is a person between 40 and 79 years old with oral cavity squamous cell carcinoma. The CDR3: CAWSATYEQYF. CDR3 sequence (DNA): TGTGCCTGGAGCGCTACCTACGAGCAGTACTTC.